The 18 T cell receptor beta chains below were found in one sample sequenced in a study of blood T cell repertoires in COVID-19 (dated by TCRdb to the early 2020s). Library preparation used the immunoSEQ multiplex PCR assay. TCRdb took this table from immuneACCESS and kept in-frame rearrangements with V and J called. Such tables lack part of the clones; where checked against another copy, unresolved V genes explain under half of the gap, and the rest is unexplained. Recorded for this sample are approximately 170,000 clones; approximately 90% of them occurred a single time. The top ten constitute approximately 1.1% of the sample. Material: peripheral blood. Receptors were obtained from a young man with acute or convalescent COVID-19.

This chain uses TRBV18 with TRBJ1-6; possible D gene TRBD1, 6 bases. The ends were cut back, 4 bases at V and 10 bases at J, with 14 bases in the middle. This CDR3 region has 14 residues. Germline loops: CDR1 KGHSH, CDR2 LQKENI. In nucleotides, the CDR3 is TGTGCCAGCTCACTAAACAGGGTTGGATCACCCCTCCACTTT. Protein sequence: CASSLNRVGSPLHF.

This clone was picked up one time. J is TRBJ1-2 and V is TRBV2; D may be TRBD1 (5 bases). The CDR3 covers 13 residues. Germline loops: CDR1 SNHLY, CDR2 FYNNEI. V gave up 5 bases and J gave up 4 bases, with 11 bases separating them. DNA for the CDR3: TGTGCCAGCAGTATGGGGCGAAGCTATGGCTACACCTTC. The encoded protein is CASSMGRSYGYTF.

The J gene is TRBJ1-2, the V gene TRBV11-2, with 11 bases identical to TRBD1. This CDR3 has 16 residues. Germline assignment: CDR1 SGHAT and CDR2 FQNNGV. The ends lost 5 bases at V and 7 bases at J; junction bases unmatched: 12. CDR3 region: CASSQSRLDRGPGYTF. In DNA form, the CDR3 reads TGTGCCAGCAGCCAGTCCCGACTGGACAGGGGGCCTGGCTACACCTTC.

The J gene is TRBJ2-7, the V gene TRBV3-1 (or the pseudogene TRBV3-2); 12 bases map to TRBD2. This CDR3 spans 18 amino acids. V trimming: 4 bases; J trimming: 5 bases; junction bases outside the gene matches: 15. Germline CDR1 is LGHDT and CDR2 is YNNKEL (reference sequence). CDR3 bases: TGTGCCAGCAGCCCTCATAGGTCGCTAGCGGGAGGGTCCCACGAGCAGTACTTC. Amino acid sequence: CASSPHRSLAGGSHEQYF.

This clone was picked up a small number of times. V usage is TRBV4-1 and J usage is TRBJ1-3; maybe TRBD1 (6 bases). CDR1 is MGHRA and CDR2 is YSYEKL in the germline V gene. Trimming removed 4 bases from V and 1 base from J, with 20 bases in between. The CDR3 extends over 18 amino acids. The CDR3, as DNA: TGCGCCAGCAGCCCGGGGGGGCCTTCCACTCCGTCTGGAAACACCATATATTTT. Protein: CASSPGGPSTPSGNTIYF.

The chain joins TRBV2 to TRBJ2-7; 7 nucleotides match TRBD1. Germline values: CDR1 SNHLY, CDR2 FYNNEI. The CDR3 is 12 amino acids. The junction had 8 bases not matched to a gene; V was cut back by 3 bases and J by 12 bases. The CDR3 spells CASSEQRQGPYF. In nucleotides, the CDR3 is TGTGCCAGCAGTGAGCAGAGACAGGGCCCGTACTTC.

This chain uses TRBV28 with TRBJ2-7; D not resolved. Trimming shortened V by 4 bases and J by 5 bases, and 9 bases separated the two germline ends. CDR1 and CDR2 (germline): MDHEN, SYDVKM. The CDR3 has 12 amino acids. CDR3 loop: CASSSERDEQYF. DNA for the CDR3: TGTGCCAGCAGTTCGGAACGGGACGAGCAGTACTTC. Full variable domain (remainder filled in from reference TRBV28 and TRBJ2-7): DVKVTQSSRYLVKRTGEKVFLECVQDMDHENMFWYRQDPGLGLRLIYFSYDVKMKEKGDIPEGYSVSREKKERFSLILESASTNQTSMYLCASSSERDEQYFGPGTRLTVT.

The CDR3: CASSPEGNLGGIEAFF. For the CDR3, the DNA is TGTGCCAGCAGCCCGGAGGGGAACTTAGGAGGAATTGAAGCTTTCTTT. This chain links TRBV9 with TRBJ1-1; a weak D match, TRBD1 (5 bases). The CDR3 is 16 amino acids. Germline CDR1 is SGDLS and CDR2 is YYNGEE. Trimming took 4 bases from V and 7 from J, leaving 23 bases between them. Together with reference TRBV9 and TRBJ1-1, the CDR3 gives the full variable domain: DSGVTQTPKHLITATGQRVTLRCSPRSGDLSVYWYQQSLDQGLQFLIQYYNGEERAKGNILERFSAQQFPDLHSELNLSSLELGDSALYFCASSPEGNLGGIEAFFGQGTRLTVV.

V and J are TRBV6-5 and TRBJ1-1; D is perhaps TRBD1 (5 bases). CDR3 length: 14 amino acids. In germline, CDR1 is MNHEY, CDR2 SVGAGI. The V gene lost 6 bases and the J gene lost 1 base, with 12 bases spanning the gap. The CDR3 here is CASRLAGGNTEAFF. The CDR3 bases are TGTGCCAGCAGGCTGGCGGGGGGGAACACTGAAGCTTTCTTT.

V gene TRBV14 combines with J gene TRBJ1-2; D unresolved. Trimming stripped 0 bases from V and 5 bases from J, with 7 bases between. Germline V gene sequence: CDR1 SGHDN, CDR2 FVKESK. The CDR3 runs to 13 residues. The DNA of the CDR3 is TGTGCCAGCAGCCAAGACAGGTTATATGGCTACACCTTC. Its translation: CASSQDRLYGYTF.

V is TRBV28 and J is TRBJ1-1; D uncertain. The V end was cut by 5 bases, the J end by 1 base, with 17 bases between. This CDR3 is built from 16 residues. The germline CDR1 and CDR2 sequences are MDHEN and SYDVKM. CDR3 coding DNA: TGTGCCAGCAGTCCCCGCCTTGGGAGGGCGAACACTGAAGCTTTCTTT. This encodes CASSPRLGRANTEAFF.

Concerning this clone itself: Other DNA sequences in the same sample also yield this CDR3. The chain links TRBV30 to TRBJ2-1; 7 positions match TRBD2. Trimming at V came to 0 bases and at J to 2 bases, leaving 1 base not matched to a gene. The CDR3 length is 14 residues. The germline gives CDR1 GTSNPN, CDR2 SVGIG (reference sequence). CDR3 protein: CAWSVLAAYNEQFF. The CDR3 bases are TGTGCCTGGAGTGTTCTAGCGGCCTACAATGAGCAGTTCTTC.

This sequence joins TRBV7-9 and TRBJ1-3; 10 nucleotides align to TRBD1. The CDR3 has 15 residues. The V gene's germline CDR1 is SEHNR and CDR2 FQNEAQ (reference sequence). The V and J ends lost 4 bases and 0 bases, in that order; junction bases with no gene match: 0. The CDR3, as DNA: TGTGCCAGCAGCTGGACAGGGGGCTCTGGAAACACCATATATTTT. It specifies CASSWTGGSGNTIYF.

This clone was detected once. The CDR3 bases are TGTGCCAGCAGCTTAGTGGGACAGGAACGGAACTATGGCTACACCTTC. It is translated as CASSLVGQERNYGYTF. The gene calls are TRBV7-8 and TRBJ1-2; 8 nucleotides agree with TRBD1. V was pared by 1 base and J by 2 bases, with 6 bases of the junction left unmatched. The CDR3 consists of 16 residues. Germline V CDR1 and CDR2: SGHVS, FQNEAQ.

This chain uses TRBV27 with TRBJ1-1; D possibly corresponds to TRBD1 (5 bases). V was cut by 7 bases and J by 5 bases, with 20 bases left in between. Germline V gene data show CDR1 as MNHEY and CDR2 as SMNVEV (reference sequence). The CDR3 is made up of 15 amino acids. Here the CDR3 reads CASTPPGRGGTEAFF. The CDR3 DNA reads as TGTGCCAGCACCCCACCGGGGCGCGGGGGGACTGAAGCTTTCTTT.

The chain is built from TRBV29-1 and TRBJ1-5, with D tentatively TRBD1 (6 bases). Germline V gives CDR1 SQVTM, CDR2 ANQGSEA. The CDR3 consists of 14 residues. V dropped 6 bases and J dropped 11 bases, with 23 bases sitting between them. The chain's CDR3 is CSVQKDSRGGSQHF. DNA for the CDR3: TGCAGCGTCCAAAAGGACAGTCGTGGCGGGTCCCAGCATTTT.

This chain uses TRBV6-5 with TRBJ2-2, with TRBD1 matching 8 bases. J lost 4 bases, V lost 7 bases, and 5 bases had no gene match. CDR3 length: 14 amino acids. Germline loops: CDR1 MNHEY, CDR2 SVGAGI. The CDR3 DNA sequence: TGTGCCAGCAAGAGGACAGGGACCACCGGGGAGCTGTTTTTT. As protein: CASKRTGTTGELFF.

The CDR3 coding sequence is TGTGCCAGCAGTGAAAGCCGGGGTCCCCAGCATTTT. It is translated as CASSESRGPQHF. The chain is built from TRBV6-1 and TRBJ1-5; no firm D call. The V gene's germline CDR1 is MNHNS and CDR2 SASEGT. Between the trimmed V and J ends, which lost 2 bases and 10 bases, there was a span of 9 bases. This CDR3 is built from 12 residues.